Below are 13 T cell receptor beta chains sequenced from a single sample in a study of identical twins (dated by TCRdb to about 2016). The protocol used for the library was 5' RACE. The instrument was an Illumina HiSeq 2000. TCRdb reran the public reads through fastp at Q25 and MiXCR, keeping productive beta chains. Every distinct CDR3 protein forms one entry, paired with its most common genes and DNA. Across this sample there are 410,000 or so distinct CDR3 sequences, with about a fifth seen only once. The ten top clones hold more than 10% of the sample. Specimen: naive T cells sorted from blood. In the paper's terms, the cell subset or site label means: cells isolated with a human naive T-cell isolation kit. Receptor source: a man aged 50 to 60 in good health.

This clonotype was found many times. The CDR3, as DNA: TGCAGTGCTATTGGACAGGGAAGCTCCTACGAGCAGTACTTC. Its protein product is CSAIGQGSSYEQYF. This chain uses TRBV20-1 with TRBJ2-7, with TRBD1 matching over 8 bases. The CDR3 contains 14 residues. Germline CDR1 and CDR2: DFQATT and SNEGSKA (reference sequence). Trimming at V came to 4 bases and at J to 0 bases, leaving 5 bases not matched to a gene.

This clonotype was counted ten times or more. J is TRBJ1-2 and V is TRBV5-5; the match to TRBD1 covers 7 bases. Germline V gives CDR1 SGHKS, CDR2 YYEKEE (reference sequence). Trimming removed 0 bases from V and 4 bases from J; junction bases left unmatched: 6. The CDR3 loop spans 15 amino acids. CDR3 bases: TGTGCCAGCAGCTTGGGGGGGGGACAGTTCTATGGCTACACCTTC. Translated: CASSLGGGQFYGYTF.

The sample holds many counts of this clonotype. This sequence joins TRBV10-3 and TRBJ2-2; a possible D gene is TRBD2 (7 bases). This CDR3 is 12 amino acids long. V gave up 9 bases and J gave up 6 bases, with 11 bases separating them. Germline CDR1 and CDR2: ENHRY and SYGVKD. The CDR3: CAIAGGPGELFF. The CDR3 nucleotides are TGTGCCATTGCCGGGGGGCCCGGGGAGCTGTTTTTT.

This clonotype was detected many times. The rearrangement joins TRBV5-1 to TRBJ2-1, with 12 bases lining up with TRBD2. V lost 4 bases, J lost 4 bases, and 9 bases stayed unmatched. Germline CDR1 reads SGHRS; CDR2 reads YFSETQ. The CDR3 contains 17 residues. CDR3 residues: CASSPSLTSGSYNEQFF. CDR3 DNA sequence: TGCGCCAGCAGCCCCTCCCTGACTAGCGGGAGTTACAATGAGCAGTTCTTC.

The chain employs TRBV5-1 and TRBJ2-1; no definite D call. Looked up from germline, CDR1 is SGHRS and CDR2 is YFSETQ. Trimming shortened V by 4 bases and J by 0 bases, and 14 bases separated the two germline ends. This CDR3 has 16 residues. The CDR3: CASSLSDTSSYNEQFF. CDR3 in DNA: TGCGCCAGCAGCCTTTCCGACACGAGCTCCTACAATGAGCAGTTCTTC.

This clonotype has just one count. The CDR3 is CASSSLRTGFTGELFF. The CDR3 coding sequence is TGTGCCAGCAGCTCCCTTAGGACAGGGTTCACCGGGGAGCTGTTTTTT. V and J are TRBV7-9 and TRBJ2-2; 8 bases align to TRBD1. Germline loops: CDR1 SEHNR, CDR2 FQNEAQ (reference sequence). The CDR3 sequence is 16 residues long. V shed 4 bases, J shed 4 bases, and the junction held 8 bases outside the gene matches. The whole variable domain, filled in from reference TRBV7-9 and TRBJ2-2, reads DTGVSQNPRHKITKRGQNVTFRCDPISEHNRLYWYRQTLGQGPEFLTYFQNEAQLEKSRLLSDRFSAERPKGSFSTLEIQRTEQGDSAMYLCASSSLRTGFTGELFFGEGSRLTVL.

The genes are TRBV5-1 and TRBJ2-7, with 8 nucleotides matching TRBD1. With 8 bases clipped from V and 3 bases from J, the junction kept 7 bases outside the gene matches. CDR1 and CDR2 (germline): SGHRS, YFSETQ. CDR3 length: 13 residues. CDR3 loop: CASGQGSLYEQYF. The DNA for the CDR3 is TGCGCCAGTGGACAGGGATCCCTCTACGAGCAGTACTTC.

At least ten counts were recorded for this clonotype. The chain combines TRBV20-1 with TRBJ2-3; perhaps TRBD1 as D (5 bases). The germline gives CDR1 DFQATT, CDR2 SNEGSKA (reference sequence). This CDR3 comprises 14 residues. The V and J ends lost 3 bases and 2 bases respectively, with 12 bases between them. The CDR3, as DNA: TGCAGTGCTAGCCGACAGATCAACACAGATACGCAGTATTTT. This gives the protein CSASRQINTDTQYF.

With respect to this clonotype: It may be a read error: a sequence one base away is much more abundant. The rearrangement links TRBV7-6 to TRBJ2-7; possibly TRBD2 for D (6 bases). V lost 0 bases to trimming and J lost 1 base, with 19 bases between them. CDR1 is SGHVS and CDR2 is FNYEAQ in the germline V gene. CDR3 length: 18 amino acids. The CDR3 DNA is TGTGCCAGCAGCTTAGCCTTTACTAGCCCTGGGAAATCCTACGAGCAGTACTTC. It codes for CASSLAFTSPGKSYEQYF.

This clonotype was seen many times. This rearrangement joins TRBV20-1 to TRBJ1-5; D remains ambiguous. The CDR3 loop spans 10 amino acids. V shed 5 bases and J shed 4 bases, with 3 bases lying between them. Germline assignment: CDR1 DFQATT and CDR2 SNEGSKA (reference sequence). The chain's CDR3 is CSAGNQPQHF. The CDR3 nucleotides are TGCAGTGCTGGGAATCAGCCCCAGCATTTT.

The chain joins TRBV5-1 to TRBJ2-1; 14 bases align to TRBD2. The germline gives CDR1 SGHRS, CDR2 YFSETQ. This CDR3 has 16 amino acids. J was trimmed by 5 bases and V by 4 bases; bases with no gene match: 5. This chain's CDR3 is CASSLRLAGGNNEQFF. The CDR3 DNA reads TGCGCCAGCAGCCTGCGACTAGCGGGGGGGAACAATGAGCAGTTCTTC.

This rearrangement joins TRBV12-3 or TRBV12-4 to TRBJ2-1; the match to TRBD2 covers 11 bases. The length of the CDR3 is 17 residues. V gave up 6 bases and J gave up 2 bases; unmatched junction bases: 9. The CDR3 sequence: CASSPLVSGGAYNEQFF. The CDR3 coding sequence is TGTGCCAGCAGCCCTCTTGTTAGCGGGGGGGCCTACAATGAGCAGTTCTTC.

V is TRBV5-1 and J is TRBJ2-5; possibly TRBD2 for D (6 bases). With 4 bases removed from V and 5 bases from J, the gap between germline ends came to 21 bases. CDR1 is SGHRS, CDR2 YFSETQ, per germline. This CDR3 comprises 16 residues. The chain's CDR3 is CASSPGGAVRGETQYF. The CDR3 DNA follows: TGCGCCAGCAGCCCCGGAGGGGCAGTGAGGGGTGAGACCCAGTACTTC.